A selection of T cell receptor beta chains follows, all from one sample in a study of CD8 T cells in ankylosing spondylitis. TCRdb reanalysed the 5' RACE reads using MiXCR and keeps one entry per CDR3 protein. The sample carries hundreds of thousands of distinct CDR3 sequences, roughly 27% recorded once. Input material: blood, either unsorted or a sorted T cell fraction (not recorded which). The receptors here all came from a male donor with ankylosing spondylitis. The CDR3 runs from the conserved cysteine through the conserved F or W. Each record gives: J gene, V gene, D gene, clone size, CDR3 DNA, CDR3 protein. The D gene is left open where the match is weak. The listing skips clone size in some rows; elsewhere it reads once, few, many or a size class.

j_gene: TRBJ2-1; v_gene: TRBV5-1; d_gene: NA; abundance: NA; CDR3nt: TGCGCCAGCAGCTCGGATTACGGCGTGGGCTACAATGAGCAGTTCTTC; CDR3aa: CASSSDYGVGYNEQFF
j_gene: TRBJ1-1; v_gene: TRBV29-1; d_gene: NA; abundance: NA; CDR3nt: TGCAGCGTTGAACCAGGGTCTGAAGCTTTCTTT; CDR3aa: CSVEPGSEAFF
j_gene: TRBJ2-1; v_gene: TRBV20-1; d_gene: TRBD2; abundance: few; CDR3nt: TGCAGTGCTAGAGTTCGACTAGCGGGAGGCCGTCAGACCTACAATGAGCAGTTCTTC; CDR3aa: CSARVRLAGGRQTYNEQFF
j_gene: TRBJ2-1; v_gene: TRBV7-8; d_gene: NA; abundance: few; CDR3nt: TGTGCCAGCAGCAGAGGGGAGAACCACAATGAGCAGTTCTTC; CDR3aa: CASSRGENHNEQFF
j_gene: TRBJ1-3; v_gene: TRBV10-3; d_gene: TRBD1; abundance: NA; CDR3nt: TGTGCCATCAGGGGGACAGGGAGCTCTGGAAACACCATATATTTT; CDR3aa: CAIRGTGSSGNTIYF
j_gene: TRBJ1-4; v_gene: TRBV6-1; d_gene: NA; abundance: NA; CDR3nt: TGTGCCAGCAGTGAAGCGCTTGAACCGGAAAAACTGTTTTTT; CDR3aa: CASSEALEPEKLFF
j_gene: TRBJ1-1; v_gene: TRBV4-1; d_gene: NA; abundance: NA; CDR3nt: TGCGCCAGCAGCCAAGGCTTACTAATTCGGCTAGACACTGAAGCTTTCTTT; CDR3aa: CASSQGLLIRLDTEAFF
j_gene: TRBJ2-5; v_gene: TRBV29-1; d_gene: NA; abundance: few; CDR3nt: TGCAGCGTTGGGGCCCGGGGTGGCGGGGAGACCCAGTACTTC; CDR3aa: CSVGARGGGETQYF
j_gene: TRBJ1-1; v_gene: TRBV3-1; d_gene: NA; abundance: few; CDR3nt: TGTGCCAGCAGGGATTTTGACACTGAAGCTTTCTTT; CDR3aa: CASRDFDTEAFF
j_gene: TRBJ1-4; v_gene: TRBV5-6; d_gene: NA; abundance: many; CDR3nt: TGTGCCAGCGGGAGGGGAAATAATGAAAAACTGTTTTTT; CDR3aa: CASGRGNNEKLFF
j_gene: TRBJ2-1; v_gene: TRBV7-9; d_gene: NA; abundance: NA; CDR3nt: TGTGCCAGCACTCGACAGAGCTCCTACAATGAGCAGTTCTTC; CDR3aa: CASTRQSSYNEQFF
j_gene: TRBJ2-3; v_gene: TRBV11-3; d_gene: NA; abundance: few; CDR3nt: TGTGCCAGCAGCAGGGCTAGCGTGGATACGCAGTATTTT; CDR3aa: CASSRASVDTQYF
j_gene: TRBJ1-5; v_gene: TRBV20-1; d_gene: NA; abundance: few; CDR3nt: TGCAGTGCTATCGACAGCAATCAGCCCCAGCATTTT; CDR3aa: CSAIDSNQPQHF
j_gene: TRBJ1-1; v_gene: TRBV27; d_gene: TRBD1; abundance: few; CDR3nt: TGTGCCAGCAGTTCGCTTACAGGGGGATTTGGCGCTGAAGCTTTCTTT; CDR3aa: CASSSLTGGFGAEAFF
j_gene: TRBJ2-2; v_gene: TRBV5-1; d_gene: TRBD1; abundance: few; CDR3nt: TGCGCCAGCAGCTTGATCGGGACAGGGGAAGCCGGGGAGCTGTTTTTT; CDR3aa: CASSLIGTGEAGELFF
j_gene: TRBJ2-7; v_gene: TRBV7-9; d_gene: NA; abundance: NA; CDR3nt: TGTGCCAGCAGCTTAGGACGGTACTACGAGCAGTACTTC; CDR3aa: CASSLGRYYEQYF
j_gene: TRBJ1-1; v_gene: TRBV12-3/TRBV12-4; d_gene: NA; abundance: NA; CDR3nt: TGTGCCAGCACCCATACAGGGTACTACACTGAAGCTTTCTTT; CDR3aa: CASTHTGYYTEAFF
j_gene: TRBJ2-3; v_gene: TRBV12-3/TRBV12-4; d_gene: NA; abundance: few; CDR3nt: TGTGCCAGCAGCCTAACACAGAGCACAGATACGCAGTATTTT; CDR3aa: CASSLTQSTDTQYF
j_gene: TRBJ2-7; v_gene: TRBV20-1; d_gene: TRBD1; abundance: NA; CDR3nt: TGCAGTGCTAGCTTGAGACAGGGTCCCTACGAGCAGTACTTC; CDR3aa: CSASLRQGPYEQYF
j_gene: TRBJ2-3; v_gene: TRBV29-1; d_gene: NA; abundance: few; CDR3nt: TGCAGCGTTGAAGGCCCCGTTGGCACAGATACGCAGTATTTT; CDR3aa: CSVEGPVGTDTQYF
j_gene: TRBJ1-1; v_gene: TRBV15; d_gene: NA; abundance: few; CDR3nt: TGTGCCACCAGCAGAGATGCTATGAACACTGAAGCTTTCTTT; CDR3aa: CATSRDAMNTEAFF
j_gene: TRBJ2-3; v_gene: TRBV18; d_gene: NA; abundance: NA; CDR3nt: TGTGCCAGCTCACCATTCCGGGACCGAACCACAGATACGCAGTATTTT; CDR3aa: CASSPFRDRTTDTQYF
j_gene: TRBJ2-2; v_gene: TRBV5-1; d_gene: NA; abundance: few; CDR3nt: TGCGCCAGCAGAGAAGGGGGGAGCGGGACCGGGGAGCTGTTTTTT; CDR3aa: CASREGGSGTGELFF
j_gene: TRBJ2-1; v_gene: TRBV20-1; d_gene: TRBD1; abundance: NA; CDR3nt: TGCAGTGCTAGTGACCTGTGGACAGGGGGATACAATGAGCAGTTCTTC; CDR3aa: CSASDLWTGGYNEQFF
j_gene: TRBJ1-4; v_gene: TRBV20-1; d_gene: NA; abundance: NA; CDR3nt: TGCAGTGCTGGCCCGGAAGACCTTAATGAAAAACTGTTTTTT; CDR3aa: CSAGPEDLNEKLFF
j_gene: TRBJ2-1; v_gene: TRBV12-3/TRBV12-4; d_gene: TRBD2; abundance: NA; CDR3nt: TGTGCCAGCAGTTTTACCGGGGGGGCGGGAGCCTACAATGAGCAGTTCTTC; CDR3aa: CASSFTGGAGAYNEQFF
j_gene: TRBJ2-1; v_gene: TRBV29-1; d_gene: NA; abundance: few; CDR3nt: TGCAGCGTTGGCCCCGGGAGTTCCATTTTCTACAATGAGCAGTTCTTC; CDR3aa: CSVGPGSSIFYNEQFF
j_gene: TRBJ1-1; v_gene: TRBV7-9; d_gene: NA; abundance: NA; CDR3nt: TGTGCCAGCAGCTTATTCGCACCTGAAGCTTTCTTT; CDR3aa: CASSLFAPEAFF
j_gene: TRBJ2-7; v_gene: TRBV5-1; d_gene: NA; abundance: NA; CDR3nt: TGCGCCAGCAGCCCGCCCTCAGGTTTTACCTACGAGCAGTACTTC; CDR3aa: CASSPPSGFTYEQYF
j_gene: TRBJ1-2; v_gene: TRBV3-1; d_gene: NA; abundance: NA; CDR3nt: TGTGCCAGCAGTCCCGGGGGGCTCTTTGGCTACACCTTC; CDR3aa: CASSPGGLFGYTF
j_gene: TRBJ2-2; v_gene: TRBV24-1; d_gene: TRBD1; abundance: NA; CDR3nt: TGTGCCACCAGTGCTGCCCCGGGACAGGGGAGGGCCGGGGAGCTGTTTTTT; CDR3aa: CATSAAPGQGRAGELFF
j_gene: TRBJ2-1; v_gene: TRBV2; d_gene: NA; abundance: NA; CDR3nt: TGTGCCAGCAAGACTAACGGTTGGAATGAGCAGTTCTTC; CDR3aa: CASKTNGWNEQFF
j_gene: TRBJ2-2; v_gene: TRBV27; d_gene: TRBD1; abundance: once; CDR3nt: TGTGCCAGCAGTCCAGCGTTGGGGACAGGGAGGGTAGCCGGGGAGCTGTTTTTT; CDR3aa: CASSPALGTGRVAGELFF
j_gene: TRBJ2-4; v_gene: TRBV20-1; d_gene: TRBD1; abundance: few; CDR3nt: TGCAGTGCTAGAGGACCGGGACAGGTGTCCACGGGGCCCAAAAACATTCAGTACTTC; CDR3aa: CSARGPGQVSTGPKNIQYF
j_gene: TRBJ2-1; v_gene: TRBV3-1; d_gene: TRBD2; abundance: NA; CDR3nt: TGTGCCAGCAGCCAAGATCTGGGGGGGATTGAGCAGTTCTTC; CDR3aa: CASSQDLGGIEQFF
j_gene: TRBJ2-1; v_gene: TRBV5-1; d_gene: NA; abundance: many; CDR3nt: TGCGCCAGCAGCTTGGCCCTTGACTACAATGAGCAGTTCTTC; CDR3aa: CASSLALDYNEQFF
j_gene: TRBJ1-1; v_gene: TRBV10-3; d_gene: NA; abundance: NA; CDR3nt: TGTGCCATCAGTGAAGCAGGGGAGACTGAAGCTTTCTTT; CDR3aa: CAISEAGETEAFF
j_gene: TRBJ2-6; v_gene: TRBV5-1; d_gene: NA; abundance: few; CDR3nt: TGCGCCAGCAGCGACGGGTCTGGGGCCAACGTCCTGACTTTC; CDR3aa: CASSDGSGANVLTF
j_gene: TRBJ1-3; v_gene: TRBV5-1; d_gene: TRBD1; abundance: few; CDR3nt: TGCGCCAGCAGCATTATGGGACAGGGGTTGGACACCATATATTTT; CDR3aa: CASSIMGQGLDTIYF
j_gene: TRBJ2-2; v_gene: TRBV4-1; d_gene: NA; abundance: NA; CDR3nt: TGCGCCAGCAGCCAAGTTAGGCTAGTCACCGGGGAGCTGTTTTTT; CDR3aa: CASSQVRLVTGELFF
j_gene: TRBJ2-1; v_gene: TRBV19; d_gene: NA; abundance: NA; CDR3nt: TGTGCCAGTAGTATAGAGGGAAACTACAATGAGCAGTTCTTC; CDR3aa: CASSIEGNYNEQFF
j_gene: TRBJ2-2; v_gene: TRBV7-7; d_gene: TRBD2; abundance: NA; CDR3nt: TGTGCCAGCAGCCCGAAGTTAGGACTAGCGGGAGGGCCGTTGACCGGGGAGCTGTTTTTT; CDR3aa: CASSPKLGLAGGPLTGELFF
j_gene: TRBJ2-1; v_gene: TRBV10-3; d_gene: TRBD2; abundance: NA; CDR3nt: TGTGCCATCAGTGGGCTAGCGGGAGAAACTGATGAGCAGTTCTTC; CDR3aa: CAISGLAGETDEQFF
j_gene: TRBJ2-3; v_gene: TRBV5-1; d_gene: TRBD2; abundance: few; CDR3nt: TGCGCCAGCAGCTTCCAGGCAGGGAGGGCCACAGATACGCAGTATTTT; CDR3aa: CASSFQAGRATDTQYF
j_gene: TRBJ1-1; v_gene: TRBV27; d_gene: NA; abundance: few; CDR3nt: TGTGCCAGCAGTTTACTCGGGGGGCCGGGCACTGAAGCTTTCTTT; CDR3aa: CASSLLGGPGTEAFF
j_gene: TRBJ2-1; v_gene: TRBV5-1; d_gene: TRBD2; abundance: few; CDR3nt: TGCGCCAGCAGCATCAGGACTAGCGGGGTCTGGGATGAGCAGTTCTTC; CDR3aa: CASSIRTSGVWDEQFF
j_gene: TRBJ2-2; v_gene: TRBV15; d_gene: TRBD2; abundance: NA; CDR3nt: TGTGCCACCAGCAGAGGGGGACTAGCGGGAGAGACCGGGGAGCTGTTTTTT; CDR3aa: CATSRGGLAGETGELFF